The rows below give T cell receptor beta chains drawn from one sample of a study of T-cell reconstitution after alpha-beta-depleted transplantation in children. TCRdb re-called the PCR reads with MiXCR, one entry per CDR3 protein. Of around 190,000 distinct CDR3 sequences detected, 6.6% appear once; the ten largest clones hold less than 7%. The sample was PBMCs, taken before TCRalphabeta/CD19-depleted stem cell transplant. The receptors here all came from a boy aged 2-15 years with acute lymphoblastic leukemia, due to receive a stem cell transplant. Each CDR3 is given with its conserved first and last residue. D genes are given only for firm matches. Only some rows state a clone size, as once, few, many or a class for expanded clones.

J: TRBJ2-5; size: many; D: NA; V: TRBV7-6; CDR3: CASSFRLSGTQYF; DNA: TGTGCCAGCAGCTTTCGCCTATCGGGGACCCAGTACTTC
J: TRBJ1-2; size: few; D: TRBD1; V: TRBV5-6; CDR3: CASSRIQGANYGYTF; DNA: TGTGCCAGCAGCAGAATACAGGGGGCTAACTATGGCTACACCTTC
J: TRBJ1-5; size: many; D: TRBD1; V: TRBV28; CDR3: CASSLRGRDQPQHF; DNA: TGTGCCAGCAGTCTCAGGGGGCGGGATCAGCCCCAGCATTTT
J: TRBJ2-3; size: many; D: NA; V: TRBV5-6; CDR3: CASSQGTRNLDTQYF; DNA: TGTGCCAGCAGCCAAGGGACAAGAAATTTGGATACGCAGTATTTT
J: TRBJ2-3; size: many; D: NA; V: TRBV20-1; CDR3: CSAREFVGTDTQYF; DNA: TGCAGTGCTAGAGAGTTTGTGGGTACAGATACGCAGTATTTT
J: TRBJ2-7; size: NA; D: NA; V: TRBV7-2; CDR3: CASSRAAQGDEQYF; DNA: TGTGCCAGCAGCCGTGCTGCCCAGGGAGACGAGCAGTACTTC
J: TRBJ1-1; size: NA; D: TRBD1; V: TRBV7-6; CDR3: CASSFSKMGQENTEAFF; DNA: TGTGCCAGCAGCTTTTCCAAAATGGGACAGGAGAACACTGAAGCTTTCTTT
J: TRBJ2-7; size: many; D: NA; V: TRBV6-1; CDR3: CASRGASFPLGEQYF; DNA: TGTGCCAGCAGAGGGGCCTCATTCCCTCTTGGCGAGCAGTACTTC
J: TRBJ1-1; size: NA; D: TRBD1; V: TRBV6-4; CDR3: CASRRDRGVAEAFF; DNA: TGTGCCAGCAGGCGCGACAGGGGAGTCGCTGAAGCTTTCTTT
J: TRBJ2-7; size: many; D: NA; V: TRBV29-1; CDR3: CSVAGLSSYEQYF; DNA: TGCAGCGTCGCAGGGTTATCCTCCTACGAGCAGTACTTC
J: TRBJ1-1; size: few; D: TRBD1; V: TRBV30; CDR3: CAGTGALAFF; DNA: TGTGCCGGGACAGGGGCTTTAGCTTTCTTT
J: TRBJ1-4; size: many; D: NA; V: TRBV28; CDR3: CASSLGSGRGNEKLFF; DNA: TGTGCCAGCAGCCTTGGGAGCGGGAGGGGGAATGAAAAACTGTTTTTT
J: TRBJ2-5; size: NA; D: NA; V: TRBV7-6; CDR3: CASSLDLSSETQYF; DNA: TGTGCCAGCAGCTTAGATCTCTCAAGCGAGACCCAGTACTTC
J: TRBJ2-2; size: few; D: TRBD1; V: TRBV12-3/TRBV12-4; CDR3: CASRDRASAGELFF; DNA: TGTGCCAGCCGGGACAGGGCGAGCGCCGGGGAGCTGTTTTTT
J: TRBJ2-1; size: many; D: TRBD2; V: TRBV7-2; CDR3: CASNSGGLEEQFF; DNA: TGTGCCAGCAATTCGGGAGGGCTAGAGGAGCAGTTCTTC
J: TRBJ2-1; size: many; D: NA; V: TRBV11-2; CDR3: CASSLGRGSYNEQFF; DNA: TGTGCCAGCAGCTTAGGGCGGGGATCCTACAATGAGCAGTTCTTC
J: TRBJ2-7; size: NA; D: NA; V: TRBV7-9; CDR3: CASSSGPSGEQYF; DNA: TGTGCCAGCAGCTCCGGGCCCAGCGGCGAGCAGTACTTC
J: TRBJ2-1; size: many; D: TRBD2; V: TRBV12-3/TRBV12-4; CDR3: CASRASGGNNEQFF; DNA: TGTGCCAGCAGGGCTAGCGGGGGTAACAATGAGCAGTTCTTC
J: TRBJ2-2; size: few; D: TRBD2; V: TRBV7-2; CDR3: CASSPRPGGNTGELFF; DNA: TGTGCCAGCAGCCCTCGACCGGGGGGAAACACCGGGGAGCTGTTTTTT
J: TRBJ2-1; size: NA; D: TRBD2; V: TRBV13; CDR3: CASSSPREGVRYNEQFF; DNA: TGTGCCAGCAGCTCCCCCCGGGAGGGGGTGAGGTACAATGAGCAGTTCTTC
J: TRBJ2-1; size: NA; D: NA; V: TRBV20-1; CDR3: CSARVSQRRVVHEQFF; DNA: TGCAGTGCTAGAGTATCTCAGCGGAGGGTGGTCCATGAGCAGTTCTTC
J: TRBJ1-3; size: few; D: NA; V: TRBV7-9; CDR3: CASSPTGPSGNTIYF; DNA: TGTGCCAGCAGCCCTACAGGGCCCTCTGGAAACACCATATATTTT
J: TRBJ2-1; size: NA; D: NA; V: TRBV3-1; CDR3: CATPKTADWTNEQFF; DNA: TGTGCCACCCCAAAAACAGCGGACTGGACAAATGAGCAGTTCTTC
J: TRBJ2-4; size: many; D: TRBD2; V: TRBV5-5; CDR3: CASSSGGNIQYF; DNA: TGTGCCAGCAGCTCGGGGGGAAACATTCAGTACTTC
J: TRBJ2-5; size: many; D: TRBD2; V: TRBV11-1; CDR3: CASSGTRQETQYF; DNA: TGTGCCAGCAGCGGGACTAGACAAGAGACCCAGTACTTC
J: TRBJ2-2; size: many; D: TRBD2; V: TRBV7-2; CDR3: CASSLVAGVQNTGELFF; DNA: TGTGCCAGCAGCTTAGTCGCGGGAGTACAGAACACCGGGGAGCTGTTTTTT
J: TRBJ2-1; size: many; D: NA; V: TRBV5-1; CDR3: CASSFLMADEQFF; DNA: TGCGCCAGCAGCTTCCTCATGGCTGATGAGCAGTTCTTC